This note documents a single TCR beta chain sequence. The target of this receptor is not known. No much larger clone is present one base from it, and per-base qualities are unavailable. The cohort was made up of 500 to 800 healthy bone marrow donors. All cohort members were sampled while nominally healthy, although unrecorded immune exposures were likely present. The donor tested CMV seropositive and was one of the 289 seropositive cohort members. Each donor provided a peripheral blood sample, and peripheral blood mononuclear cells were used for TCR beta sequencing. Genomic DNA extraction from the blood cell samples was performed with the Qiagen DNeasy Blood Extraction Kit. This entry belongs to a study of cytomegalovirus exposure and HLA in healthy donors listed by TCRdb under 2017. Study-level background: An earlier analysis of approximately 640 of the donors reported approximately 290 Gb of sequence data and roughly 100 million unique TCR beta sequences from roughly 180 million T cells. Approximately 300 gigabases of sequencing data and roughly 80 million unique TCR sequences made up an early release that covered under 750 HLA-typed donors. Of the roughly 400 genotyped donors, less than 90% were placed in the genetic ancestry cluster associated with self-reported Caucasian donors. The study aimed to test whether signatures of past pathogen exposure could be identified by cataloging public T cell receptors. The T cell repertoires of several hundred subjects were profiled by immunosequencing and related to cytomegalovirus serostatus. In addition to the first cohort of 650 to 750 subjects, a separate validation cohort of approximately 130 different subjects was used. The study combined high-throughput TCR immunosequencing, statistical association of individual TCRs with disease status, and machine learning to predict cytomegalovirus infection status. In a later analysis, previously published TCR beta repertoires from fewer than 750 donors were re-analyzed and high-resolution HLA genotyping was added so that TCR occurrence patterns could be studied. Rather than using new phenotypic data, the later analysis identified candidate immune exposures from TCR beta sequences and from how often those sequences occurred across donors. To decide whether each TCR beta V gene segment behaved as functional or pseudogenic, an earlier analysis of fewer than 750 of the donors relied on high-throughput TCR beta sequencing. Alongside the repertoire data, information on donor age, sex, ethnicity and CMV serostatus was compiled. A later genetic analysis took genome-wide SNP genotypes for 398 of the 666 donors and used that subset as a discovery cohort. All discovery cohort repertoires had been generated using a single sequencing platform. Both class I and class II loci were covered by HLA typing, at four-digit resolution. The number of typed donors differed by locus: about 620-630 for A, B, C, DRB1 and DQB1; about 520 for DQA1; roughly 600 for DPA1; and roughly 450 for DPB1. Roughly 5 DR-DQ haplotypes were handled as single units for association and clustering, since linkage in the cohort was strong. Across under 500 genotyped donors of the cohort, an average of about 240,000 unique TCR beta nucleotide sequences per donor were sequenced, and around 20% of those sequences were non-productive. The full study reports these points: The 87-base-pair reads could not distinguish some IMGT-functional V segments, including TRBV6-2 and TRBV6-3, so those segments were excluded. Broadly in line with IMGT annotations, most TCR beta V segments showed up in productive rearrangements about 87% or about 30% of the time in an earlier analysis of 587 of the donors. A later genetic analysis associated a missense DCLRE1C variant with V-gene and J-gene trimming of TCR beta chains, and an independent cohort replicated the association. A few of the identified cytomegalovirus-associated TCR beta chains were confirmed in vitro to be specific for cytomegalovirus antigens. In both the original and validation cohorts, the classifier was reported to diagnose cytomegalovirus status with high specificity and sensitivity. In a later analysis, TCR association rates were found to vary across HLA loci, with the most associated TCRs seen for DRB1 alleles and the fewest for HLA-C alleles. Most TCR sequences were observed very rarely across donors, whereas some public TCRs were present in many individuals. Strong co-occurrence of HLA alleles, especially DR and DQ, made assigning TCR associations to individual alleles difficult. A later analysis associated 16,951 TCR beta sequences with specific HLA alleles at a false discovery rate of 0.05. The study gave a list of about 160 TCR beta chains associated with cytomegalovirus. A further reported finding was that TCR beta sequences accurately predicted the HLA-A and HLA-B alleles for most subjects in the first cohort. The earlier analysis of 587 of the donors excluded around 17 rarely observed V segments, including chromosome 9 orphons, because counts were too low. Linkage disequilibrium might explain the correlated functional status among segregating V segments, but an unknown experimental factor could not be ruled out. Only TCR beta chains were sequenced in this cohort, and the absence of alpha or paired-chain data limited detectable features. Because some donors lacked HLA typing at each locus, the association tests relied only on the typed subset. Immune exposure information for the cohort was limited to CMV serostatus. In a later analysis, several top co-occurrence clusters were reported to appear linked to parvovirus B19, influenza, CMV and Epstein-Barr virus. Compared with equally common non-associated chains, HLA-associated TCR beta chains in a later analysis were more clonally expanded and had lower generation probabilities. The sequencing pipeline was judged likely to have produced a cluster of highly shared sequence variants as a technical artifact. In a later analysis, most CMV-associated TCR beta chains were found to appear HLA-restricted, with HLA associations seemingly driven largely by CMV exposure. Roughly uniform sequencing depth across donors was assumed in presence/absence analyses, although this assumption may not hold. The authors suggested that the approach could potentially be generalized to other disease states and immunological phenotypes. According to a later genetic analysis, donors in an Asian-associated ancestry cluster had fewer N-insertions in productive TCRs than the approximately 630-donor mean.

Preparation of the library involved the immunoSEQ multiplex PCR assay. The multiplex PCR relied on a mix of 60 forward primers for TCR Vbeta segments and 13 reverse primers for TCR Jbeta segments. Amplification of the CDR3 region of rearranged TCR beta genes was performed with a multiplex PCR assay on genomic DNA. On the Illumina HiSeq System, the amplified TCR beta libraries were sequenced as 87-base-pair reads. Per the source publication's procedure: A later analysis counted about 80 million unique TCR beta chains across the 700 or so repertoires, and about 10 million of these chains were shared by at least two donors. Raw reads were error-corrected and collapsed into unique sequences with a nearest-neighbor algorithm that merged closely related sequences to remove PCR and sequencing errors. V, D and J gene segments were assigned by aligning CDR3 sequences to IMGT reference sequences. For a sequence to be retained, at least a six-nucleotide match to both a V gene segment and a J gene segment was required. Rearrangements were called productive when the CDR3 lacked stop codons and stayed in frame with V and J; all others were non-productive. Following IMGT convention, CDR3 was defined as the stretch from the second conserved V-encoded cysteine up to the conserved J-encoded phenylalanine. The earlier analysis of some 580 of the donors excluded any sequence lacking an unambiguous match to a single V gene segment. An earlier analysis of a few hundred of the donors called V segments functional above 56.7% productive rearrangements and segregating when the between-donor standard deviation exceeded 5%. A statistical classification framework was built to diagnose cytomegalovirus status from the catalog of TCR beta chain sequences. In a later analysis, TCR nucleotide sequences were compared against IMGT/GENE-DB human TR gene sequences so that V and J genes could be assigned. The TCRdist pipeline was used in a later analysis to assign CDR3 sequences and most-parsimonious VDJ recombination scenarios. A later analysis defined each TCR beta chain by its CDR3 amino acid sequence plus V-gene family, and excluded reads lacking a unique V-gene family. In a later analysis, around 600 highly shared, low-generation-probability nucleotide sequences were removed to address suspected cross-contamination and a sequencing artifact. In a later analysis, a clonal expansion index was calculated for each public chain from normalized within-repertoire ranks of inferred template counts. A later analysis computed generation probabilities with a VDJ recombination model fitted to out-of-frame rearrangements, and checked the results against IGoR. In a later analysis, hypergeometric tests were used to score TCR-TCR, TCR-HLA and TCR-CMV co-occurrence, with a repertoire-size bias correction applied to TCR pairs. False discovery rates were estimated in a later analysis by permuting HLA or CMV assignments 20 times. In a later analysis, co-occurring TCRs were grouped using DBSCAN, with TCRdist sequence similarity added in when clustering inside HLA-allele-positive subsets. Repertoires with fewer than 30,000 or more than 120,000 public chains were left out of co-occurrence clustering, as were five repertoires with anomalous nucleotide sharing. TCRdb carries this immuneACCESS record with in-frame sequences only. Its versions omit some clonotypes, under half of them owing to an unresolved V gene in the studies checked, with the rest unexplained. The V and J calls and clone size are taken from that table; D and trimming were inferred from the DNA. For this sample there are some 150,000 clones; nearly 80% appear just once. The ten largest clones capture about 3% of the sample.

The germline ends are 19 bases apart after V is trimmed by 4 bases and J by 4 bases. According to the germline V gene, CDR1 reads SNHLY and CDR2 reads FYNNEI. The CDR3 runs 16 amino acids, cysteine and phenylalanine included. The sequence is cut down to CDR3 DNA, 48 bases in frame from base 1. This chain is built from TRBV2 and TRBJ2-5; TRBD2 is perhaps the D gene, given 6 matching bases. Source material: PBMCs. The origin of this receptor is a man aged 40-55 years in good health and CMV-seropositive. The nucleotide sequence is TGTGCCAGCAGTGGGGGAACACTAGCTTACGGAGAGACCCAGTACTTC. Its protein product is CASSGGTLAYGETQYF.